Listed below are T cell receptor beta chains from one sample, sequenced in a study of blood T cell repertoires in COVID-19. Repertoires were generated with immunoSEQ multiplex PCR, while TCRdb's copy carries only in-frame clones and drops some. Of fewer than 55,000 clones in the sample, roughly four fifths were seen once. The specimen was peripheral blood. The source of these receptors is a woman aged 60-75 years with acute or convalescent COVID-19. Both conserved end residues are part of each CDR3. The D gene is left open where the match is weak. Clone size is stated in some rows and not others, as once, few, many or a class when expanded.

d_gene | abundance | j_gene | v_gene | CDR3aa | CDR3nt
- | once | TRBJ1-1 | TRBV6-5 | CASSYGGGGEAFF | TGTGCCAGCAGTTATGGCGGGGGCGGGGAAGCTTTCTTT
- | medium-sized | TRBJ2-5 | TRBV5-6 | CASSLWFGSMEQETQYF | TGTGCCAGCAGCTTGTGGTTCGGCTCTATGGAGCAAGAGACCCAGTACTTC
- | - | TRBJ1-2 | TRBV30 | CAWSVLGIYGYTF | TGTGCCTGGAGTGTACTAGGGATCTATGGCTACACCTTC
- | few | TRBJ1-1 | TRBV19 | CASSMKGDTEAFF | TGTGCCAGTAGTATGAAGGGGGACACTGAAGCTTTCTTT
- | - | TRBJ1-2 | TRBV20-1 | CSASPPGGYTF | TGCAGTGCTAGCCCTCCAGGTGGCTACACCTTC
TRBD2 | once | TRBJ2-7 | TRBV6-6 | CASNPGLATSSYEQYF | TGTGCCAGCAACCCGGGACTAGCGACTAGCTCCTACGAGCAGTACTTC
TRBD2 | - | TRBJ2-3 | TRBV5-4 | CATRLALALLDTQYF | TGTGCCACCCGACTAGCCTTGGCCCTGCTAGATACGCAGTATTTT
TRBD1 | - | TRBJ2-6 | TRBV19 | CASSSLFRTGRLSGANVLTF | TGTGCCAGTAGTTCCCTTTTTAGGACAGGGAGATTATCCGGGGCCAACGTCCTGACTTTC
TRBD1 | once | TRBJ2-7 | TRBV18 | CASSPSRGSYEQYF | TGTGCCAGCTCACCGAGCAGGGGGTCCTACGAGCAGTACTTC
TRBD1 | - | TRBJ2-7 | TRBV29-1 | CSVGRGQREQYF | TGCAGCGTTGGCAGGGGGCAACGCGAGCAGTACTTC
- | few | TRBJ1-1 | TRBV7-2 | CASSREGGNTEAFF | TGTGCCAGCAGCCGGGAGGGGGGCAACACTGAAGCTTTCTTT
- | - | TRBJ1-2 | TRBV3-1/TRBV3-2 | CASSQAEYGYTF | TGTGCCAGCAGCCAAGCGGAGTATGGCTACACCTTC
- | - | TRBJ2-7 | TRBV5-1 | CASSLAFTASYEQYF | TGCGCCAGCAGCTTGGCCTTTACAGCCTCCTACGAGCAGTACTTC
- | - | TRBJ2-7 | TRBV10-3 | CAISVGQSPYEQYF | TGTGCCATCAGTGTTGGACAGAGCCCCTACGAGCAGTACTTC
- | - | TRBJ2-3 | TRBV6-5 | CASSDVGEGTDTQYF | TGTGCCAGCAGCGACGTCGGAGAAGGCACAGATACGCAGTATTTT
- | - | TRBJ1-6 | TRBV30 | CAWDSKYFSPLHF | TGTGCCTGGGATTCGAAATACTTTTCACCCCTCCACTTT
TRBD1 | - | TRBJ2-7 | TRBV5-6 | CASSPGTETLYYEQYF | TGTGCCAGCAGCCCCGGGACAGAGACACTGTACTACGAGCAGTACTTC
- | - | TRBJ1-1 | TRBV4-2 | CASSQDRGSPGAFF | TGTGCCAGCAGCCAAGATAGGGGCTCCCCCGGCGCTTTCTTT
TRBD1 | - | TRBJ2-7 | TRBV6-5 | CASSPGQTYEQYF | TGTGCCAGTTCCCCGGGACAGACTTACGAGCAGTACTTC
TRBD1 | - | TRBJ2-3 | TRBV18 | CASSPIGQGLSTDTQYF | TGTGCCAGCTCACCCATTGGACAGGGACTTAGCACAGATACGCAGTATTTT
- | - | TRBJ1-3 | TRBV6-5 | CASSLDSFPGNTIYF | TGTGCCAGCAGCTTGGACAGCTTTCCTGGAAACACCATATATTTT
TRBD1 | - | TRBJ1-1 | TRBV27 | CASRLRGTANTEAFF | TGTGCCAGCAGACTTAGGGGGACAGCGAACACTGAAGCTTTCTTT
TRBD2 | - | TRBJ2-5 | TRBV5-6 | CASSQWGLAGEETQYF | TGTGCCAGCAGCCAATGGGGACTAGCGGGGGAAGAGACCCAGTACTTC
- | - | TRBJ1-5 | TRBV28 | CASKRRRRVNQPQHF | TGTGCCAGCAAGAGAAGGCGGCGGGTCAATCAGCCCCAGCATTTT
TRBD1 | - | TRBJ1-6 | TRBV7-9 | CASSQDRGSYNSPLHF | TGTGCCAGCAGCCAAGACAGGGGCTCCTATAATTCACCCCTCCACTTT
TRBD2 | - | TRBJ2-7 | TRBV11-2 | CASSLSPGGSREQYF | TGTGCCAGCAGCTTATCACCGGGAGGTTCGCGCGAGCAGTACTTC
- | - | TRBJ2-3 | TRBV2 | CASLGGVRGTQYF | TGTGCCTCCCTTGGCGGGGTCCGCGGTACGCAGTATTTT
- | - | TRBJ2-7 | TRBV6-1 | CASSEPPRQGRYEQYF | TGTGCCAGCAGTGAACCCCCTAGGCAGGGGCGCTACGAGCAGTACTTC
- | - | TRBJ1-2 | TRBV10-3 | CAISESGGRINGYTF | TGTGCCATCAGTGAGTCGGGGGGGCGCATAAACGGCTACACCTTC
TRBD1 | - | TRBJ1-1 | TRBV19 | CASSIRTGVGTEAFF | TGTGCCAGTAGTATTAGGACAGGGGTAGGAACTGAAGCTTTCTTT
TRBD1 | - | TRBJ1-1 | TRBV5-1 | CASRAGDRENTEAFF | TGCGCCAGCAGGGCGGGGGACAGGGAGAACACTGAAGCTTTCTTT
TRBD2 | - | TRBJ2-3 | TRBV10-3 | CAISEREGSQYF | TGTGCCATCAGTGAGCGGGAGGGGTCGCAGTATTTT
TRBD2 | - | TRBJ2-7 | TRBV29-1 | CSVSSGSYEQYF | TGCAGCGTCTCTAGCGGGAGCTACGAGCAGTACTTC
- | once | TRBJ1-6 | TRBV30 | CAWSLTGTGSPLHF | TGTGCCTGGAGTCTGACCGGGACTGGCTCACCCCTCCACTTT
TRBD2 | - | TRBJ2-3 | TRBV2 | CASSERTSGKFGTDTQYF | TGTGCCAGCAGTGAAAGGACTAGCGGGAAATTTGGCACAGATACGCAGTATTTT
TRBD1 | - | TRBJ1-5 | TRBV7-9 | CASSPDRGNQPQHF | TGTGCCAGCAGTCCGGACAGGGGCAATCAGCCCCAGCATTTT
TRBD1 | - | TRBJ1-1 | TRBV3-1/TRBV3-2 | CASRGTGASMGEAFF | TGTGCCAGCAGGGGGACAGGGGCTTCCATGGGTGAAGCTTTCTTT
TRBD1 | once | TRBJ2-3 | TRBV27 | CASSPTGGFGTDTQYF | TGTGCCAGCAGTCCTACAGGGGGCTTTGGTACAGATACGCAGTATTTT
TRBD1 | few | TRBJ2-2 | TRBV5-1 | CASSARTGLETGELFF | TGCGCCAGCAGCGCCCGGACAGGGCTAGAAACCGGGGAGCTGTTTTTT
- | - | TRBJ2-1 | TRBV4-2 | CASSQGGDSSWYNEQFF | TGTGCCAGCAGCCAAGGCGGCGATAGCTCGTGGTACAATGAGCAGTTCTTC
TRBD1 | once | TRBJ1-4 | TRBV12-5 | CASGSPRDSAEEKLFF | TGTGCTAGTGGTTCGCCTCGGGACAGCGCTGAGGAAAAACTGTTTTTT
- | - | TRBJ2-3 | TRBV5-1 | CASSFRQRGINTDTQYF | TGCGCCAGCAGCTTTAGACAGCGAGGTATAAACACAGATACGCAGTATTTT
- | - | TRBJ1-5 | TRBV18 | CASSPSLDEPQHF | TGTGCCAGCTCACCAAGCCTTGATGAGCCCCAGCATTTT
- | few | TRBJ1-1 | TRBV7-2 | CASSFGRVSTEAFF | TGTGCCAGCAGCTTCGGCAGGGTCAGTACTGAAGCTTTCTTT
- | - | TRBJ2-1 | TRBV20-1 | CSASPPPYEQFF | TGCAGTGCTAGTCCCCCCCCCTATGAGCAGTTCTTC
- | - | TRBJ1-6 | TRBV11-1 | CASSLSGVNSPLHF | TGTGCCAGCAGCCTGTCGGGGGTAAATTCACCCCTCCACTTT
- | - | TRBJ1-2 | TRBV4-1 | CASSQYQGGLYGYTF | TGCGCCAGCAGCCAATACCAGGGAGGATTATATGGCTACACCTTC
- | once | TRBJ1-4 | TRBV28 | CASSLGAGREKLFF | TGTGCCAGCAGTTTAGGGGCAGGGCGTGAAAAACTGTTTTTT
- | - | TRBJ1-1 | TRBV12-3/TRBV12-4 | CASSLAGGTEAFF | TGTGCCAGCAGTTTGGCGGGGGGCACTGAAGCTTTCTTT
TRBD1 | once | TRBJ1-2 | TRBV6-5 | CASRGQIYGYTF | TGTGCCAGCAGGGGACAGATCTATGGCTACACCTTC
- | - | TRBJ1-2 | TRBV18 | CASSPNLGEDGYTF | TGTGCCAGCTCACCTAATTTAGGGGAGGATGGCTACACCTTC
- | - | TRBJ2-1 | TRBV15 | CATSRGQRPTNEQFF | TGTGCCACCAGCAGAGGACAGCGACCAACCAATGAGCAGTTCTTC
TRBD2 | - | TRBJ2-7 | TRBV28 | CASSSQLAGGLYEQYF | TGTGCCAGCAGTTCCCAACTAGCGGGGGGGCTATACGAGCAGTACTTC
- | - | TRBJ2-5 | TRBV6-4 | CASTGRDQETQYF | TGTGCCAGCACCGGGCGGGACCAAGAGACCCAGTACTTC
- | - | TRBJ1-2 | TRBV28 | CASSFERYGYTF | TGTGCCAGCAGTTTTGAGAGGTATGGCTACACCTTC
TRBD1 | - | TRBJ1-1 | TRBV28 | CASSNRGRNAEAFF | TGTGCCAGCAGTAACAGGGGGCGAAACGCTGAAGCTTTCTTT
- | - | TRBJ2-3 | TRBV5-1 | CASSFRVGTDTQYF | TGCGCCAGCAGCTTCAGGGTAGGCACAGATACGCAGTATTTT
- | few | TRBJ2-1 | TRBV11-2 | CASSRRVHEQFF | TGTGCCAGCAGCCGTCGGGTGCATGAGCAGTTCTTC
TRBD1 | - | TRBJ2-4 | TRBV6-5 | CASRGQGLAKNIQYF | TGTGCCAGCAGGGGACAGGGTTTAGCCAAAAACATTCAGTACTTC